These 10 T cell receptor beta chains originate from one sample sequenced in a study of T cell repertoires in cytomegalovirus infection. TCRdb called the reads again in MiXCR, with one record for every CDR3 protein. Of about 570,000 distinct CDR3 sequences in the sample, 40% were seen once. Their target antigens are unknown. This specimen was cultured PBMCs, taken from culture after CMV antigen stimulation. These receptors all stem from a human donor in good health (CMV status not recorded). Some clones in this sample may be carry-over from other donors' samples.

The chain combines TRBV12-3 or TRBV12-4 with TRBJ2-3; D unclear. The CDR3 covers 14 residues. Trimming cost V 3 bases and J 0 bases, with 7 bases left between them. This chain's CDR3 is CASSFYSSTDTQYF. The CDR3 nucleotides read TGTGCCAGCAGTTTTTATAGTAGCACAGATACGCAGTATTTT.

A few counts support this clonotype. The J gene is TRBJ1-1, the V gene TRBV7-4, with 7 bases lining up with TRBD1. The CDR3 totals 14 residues. The V gene end was trimmed by 10 bases and the J gene end by 1 base; junction bases not matched to a gene: 9. Germline loops: CDR1 SGHVT, CDR2 SQSDAQ. The CDR3 coding sequence is TGTGCCACCGGAGGAGGGGGCCAGAACACTGAAGCTTTCTTT. Its protein is CATGGGGQNTEAFF.

The sample holds many counts of this clonotype. This chain joins TRBV7-2 and TRBJ2-1; D remains unclear. This CDR3 region has 16 residues. Germline V CDR1 and CDR2: SGHTA, FQGNSA. The V gene lost 1 base and the J gene lost 2 bases, with 12 bases spanning the gap. In DNA form, the CDR3 reads TGTGCCAGCAGCTTAGACCCCATAGGGACCTACAATGAGCAGTTCTTC. Residues: CASSLDPIGTYNEQFF.

About this clonotype: Mismatch with germline at one junction end may stem from a read error. The gene calls are TRBV19 and TRBJ2-7, with D unresolved. This CDR3 is 11 amino acids long. Looked up from germline, CDR1 is LNHDA and CDR2 is SQIVND (reference sequence). The CDR3 bases are TGTGCCAGTCCTTTTCCCAAGGGCTCCCACTTC. This translates into CASPFPKGSHF.

In its sample, this clonotype was seen many times. V and J are TRBV19 and TRBJ1-2, with TRBD1 identical over 8 bases. Per germline, CDR1 LNHDA and CDR2 SQIVND (reference sequence). J gave up 5 bases and V 8 bases, and 7 bases lay outside the gene matches. The CDR3 is 13 residues long. The CDR3 DNA sequence: TGTGCCAGTGCGGACAGGGATCGGTATGGCTACACCTTC. Its translation: CASADRDRYGYTF.

The chain is built from TRBV5-6 and TRBJ1-5, with D unresolved. The germline V gene encodes CDR1 SGHDT and CDR2 YYEEEE. The length of the CDR3 is 15 residues. V lost 0 bases and J 2 bases, leaving 9 bases between the germline ends. Here the CDR3 reads CASSLGWVRNQPQHF. The CDR3 DNA follows: TGTGCCAGCAGCTTGGGCTGGGTTCGCAATCAGCCCCAGCATTTT. Together with reference TRBV5-6 and TRBJ1-5, the CDR3 gives the full variable domain: DAGVTQSPTHLIKTRGQQVTLRCSPKSGHDTVSWYQQALGQGPQFIFQYYEEEERQRGNFPDRFSGHQFPNYSSELNVNALLLGDSALYLCASSLGWVRNQPQHFGDGTRLSIL.

This sequence joins TRBV7-6 and TRBJ1-4; D remains unclear. The CDR3 extends over 15 amino acids. Germline CDR1 SGHVS, CDR2 FNYEAQ. The V end lost 5 bases, the J end lost 7 bases, and 17 bases lay between the germline ends. The CDR3 here is CASSQTGGDLEKLFF. The CDR3 nucleotides read TGTGCCAGCAGCCAGACCGGCGGCGATCTTGAAAAACTGTTTTTT.

This clonotype turned up a few times. The V and J genes are TRBV7-6 and TRBJ1-3; the D gene is possibly TRBD1 (6 bases). Per the germline V gene, CDR1 is SGHVS and CDR2 is FNYEAQ. The V end lost 5 bases, the J end lost 2 bases, and 13 bases lay between the germline ends. The CDR3 contains 15 residues. The CDR3 region is CASSPWGTTGNTIYF. The CDR3 nucleotides read TGTGCCAGCAGCCCCTGGGGGACAACTGGAAACACCATATATTTT.

The genes are TRBV27 and TRBJ1-5; TRBD1 matches at 9 bases. CDR3 length equals 15 residues. Germline V gene sequence: CDR1 MNHEY, CDR2 SMNVEV (reference sequence). V was clipped by 5 bases and J by 9 bases; unmatched bases: 11. CDR3 DNA: TGTGCCAGCAGTCTAGGACAGGGGACGAGGGTGCCCCAGCATTTT. Its translation: CASSLGQGTRVPQHF.

The chain links TRBV7-9 to TRBJ1-6; D possibly corresponds to TRBD1 (6 bases). The V gene lost 4 bases and the J gene lost 17 bases, with 15 bases spanning the gap. The CDR3 spans 12 residues. Germline CDR1 is SEHNR and CDR2 is FQNEAQ (reference sequence). The DNA of the CDR3 is TGTGCCAGCAGCTCGTTAGTGGGGGCCGTCCACTTT. It translates to CASSSLVGAVHF.